A selection of T cell receptor beta chains follows, all from one sample in a study of T cells in Graves' hyperthyroidism and ophthalmopathy. TCRdb independently ran MiXCR on the multiplex PCR reads; one entry per CDR3 protein. Seen here are about 740,000 distinct CDR3 sequences, 12% to 15% observed once, and the top ten hold roughly 10%. Sequencing input: blood. The receptors here all came from a woman aged 18-29 years with Graves' hyperthyroidism. The CDR3 runs from the conserved cysteine through the conserved F or W. D genes are given only for firm matches. Not all rows give a size; the values are once, few, many and, for expanded clones, a class.

abundance: NA; d_gene: TRBD2; j_gene: TRBJ2-7; v_gene: TRBV6-2/TRBV6-3; CDR3aa: CASSFPLAGSSYEQYF; CDR3nt: TGTGCCAGCAGTTTCCCTCTAGCGGGTTCTTCCTACGAGCAGTACTTC
abundance: NA; d_gene: TRBD1; j_gene: TRBJ2-1; v_gene: TRBV7-3; CDR3aa: CASSQTGGAGEQFF; CDR3nt: TGTGCCAGCAGCCAGACAGGGGGTGCGGGTGAGCAGTTCTTC
abundance: NA; d_gene: TRBD2; j_gene: TRBJ2-3; v_gene: TRBV4-2; CDR3aa: CASSQEPSGSTDTQYF; CDR3nt: TGTGCCAGCAGCCAAGAGCCTAGCGGGAGCACAGATACGCAGTATTTT
abundance: NA; d_gene: NA; j_gene: TRBJ1-1; v_gene: TRBV5-6; CDR3aa: CASTRGVSGTEAFF; CDR3nt: TGTGCCAGCACTCGGGGGGTTTCTGGCACTGAAGCTTTCTTT
abundance: many; d_gene: NA; j_gene: TRBJ1-1; v_gene: TRBV11-2; CDR3aa: CASRTGDLTLNTEAFF; CDR3nt: TGTGCCAGCAGGACGGGGGACTTAACACTGAACACTGAAGCTTTCTTT
abundance: NA; d_gene: NA; j_gene: TRBJ2-7; v_gene: TRBV7-8; CDR3aa: CASSLVRPAPSYEQYF; CDR3nt: TGTGCCAGCAGCTTAGTTCGGCCAGCGCCGTCCTACGAGCAGTACTTC
abundance: many; d_gene: NA; j_gene: TRBJ1-1; v_gene: TRBV30; CDR3aa: CAWSVSRINTEAFF; CDR3nt: TGTGCCTGGAGTGTATCCAGGATCAACACTGAAGCTTTCTTT
abundance: once; d_gene: NA; j_gene: TRBJ2-7; v_gene: TRBV18; CDR3aa: CASSQDDGYEQYF; CDR3nt: TGTGCCAGCTCCCAGGATGACGGCTACGAGCAGTACTTC
abundance: many; d_gene: TRBD2; j_gene: TRBJ2-7; v_gene: TRBV15; CDR3aa: CATSRDSPAASGRYEQYF; CDR3nt: TGTGCCACCAGCAGAGATTCCCCCGCGGCTAGCGGGAGATACGAGCAGTACTTC
abundance: few; d_gene: NA; j_gene: TRBJ1-5; v_gene: TRBV28; CDR3aa: CASSDPGDQPQHF; CDR3nt: TGTGCCAGCAGTGACCCCGGGGATCAGCCCCAGCATTTT
abundance: NA; d_gene: TRBD2; j_gene: TRBJ2-7; v_gene: TRBV20-1; CDR3aa: CSAGLAVDYEQYF; CDR3nt: TGCAGTGCGGGACTAGCGGTGGACTACGAGCAGTACTTC
abundance: NA; d_gene: TRBD1; j_gene: TRBJ2-1; v_gene: TRBV9; CDR3aa: CASSVENFWGQKSNEQFF; CDR3nt: TGTGCCAGCAGCGTAGAAAATTTTTGGGGACAGAAATCCAATGAGCAGTTCTTC
abundance: NA; d_gene: NA; j_gene: TRBJ1-1; v_gene: TRBV28; CDR3aa: CASSRPLTGLTVEAFF; CDR3nt: TGTGCCAGCAGTCGCCCCCTTACAGGGTTAACGGTTGAAGCTTTCTTT
abundance: few; d_gene: NA; j_gene: TRBJ1-6; v_gene: TRBV20-1; CDR3aa: CSARDSYLGHSNSPLHF; CDR3nt: TGCAGTGCTAGAGATTCTTATTTGGGCCACTCCAATTCACCCCTCCACTTT
abundance: few; d_gene: NA; j_gene: TRBJ2-7; v_gene: TRBV16; CDR3aa: CASSQNSEQYF; CDR3nt: TGTGCCAGCAGCCAAAATAGCGAGCAGTACTTC
abundance: few; d_gene: TRBD2; j_gene: TRBJ2-1; v_gene: TRBV9; CDR3aa: CASSVSSGRSVNEQFF; CDR3nt: TGTGCCAGCAGCGTAAGTAGCGGGAGATCGGTCAATGAGCAGTTCTTC
abundance: many; d_gene: TRBD2; j_gene: TRBJ2-1; v_gene: TRBV7-8; CDR3aa: CASSPRKIRLREAPSWYNEQFF; CDR3nt: TGTGCCAGCAGCCCACGAAAAATTAGGCTGCGGGAGGCCCCGAGTTGGTACAATGAGCAGTTCTTC
abundance: many; d_gene: TRBD2; j_gene: TRBJ2-1; v_gene: TRBV7-9; CDR3aa: CASSQAVIPSGPNNEQFF; CDR3nt: TGTGCCAGCAGCCAAGCCGTCATCCCTAGCGGACCAAACAATGAGCAGTTCTTC
abundance: many; d_gene: TRBD2; j_gene: TRBJ2-1; v_gene: TRBV9; CDR3aa: CASSVAGLPMNEQFF; CDR3nt: TGTGCCAGCAGCGTAGCGGGACTACCTATGAATGAGCAGTTCTTC
abundance: once; d_gene: TRBD1; j_gene: TRBJ1-1; v_gene: TRBV7-8; CDR3aa: CASSLGWGQGISEAFF; CDR3nt: TGTGCCAGCAGCTTAGGTTGGGGACAGGGAATCTCTGAAGCTTTCTTT
abundance: few; d_gene: TRBD2; j_gene: TRBJ2-6; v_gene: TRBV13; CDR3aa: CASSLSSGRAYGANVLTF; CDR3nt: TGTGCCAGCAGCCTCTCCAGCGGGAGGGCCTACGGGGCCAACGTCCTGACTTTC
abundance: few; d_gene: NA; j_gene: TRBJ2-5; v_gene: TRBV7-9; CDR3aa: CASSLGGTGLRDF; CDR3nt: TGTGCCAGCAGCTTAGGGGGGACGGGGCTCCGGGACTTC
abundance: many; d_gene: TRBD1; j_gene: TRBJ2-3; v_gene: TRBV3-1; CDR3aa: CASSPLTGGGTDTQYF; CDR3nt: TGTGCCAGCAGCCCCCTGACAGGGGGAGGGACAGATACGCAGTATTTT
abundance: once; d_gene: NA; j_gene: TRBJ2-2; v_gene: TRBV12-3/TRBV12-4; CDR3aa: CASSLAPPYGELFF; CDR3nt: TGTGCCAGCAGTTTAGCTCCCCCGTACGGGGAGCTGTTTTTT
abundance: many; d_gene: TRBD1; j_gene: TRBJ2-3; v_gene: TRBV18; CDR3aa: CASLGQGTDTQYF; CDR3nt: TGTGCCAGCCTTGGACAGGGCACAGATACGCAGTATTTT
abundance: few; d_gene: NA; j_gene: TRBJ2-7; v_gene: TRBV20-1; CDR3aa: CSAATGSHSYEQYF; CDR3nt: TGCAGTGCTGCCACAGGATCCCACTCCTACGAGCAGTACTTC
abundance: few; d_gene: NA; j_gene: TRBJ2-1; v_gene: TRBV6-5; CDR3aa: CASSYLGSSAGYNEQFF; CDR3nt: TGTGCCAGCAGTTACCTGGGTTCTAGCGCCGGATACAATGAGCAGTTCTTC
abundance: NA; d_gene: NA; j_gene: TRBJ1-1; v_gene: TRBV19; CDR3aa: CASRTPGQWNTEAFF; CDR3nt: TGTGCCAGTAGGACCCCCGGACAGTGGAACACTGAAGCTTTCTTT
abundance: NA; d_gene: NA; j_gene: TRBJ2-1; v_gene: TRBV10-3; CDR3aa: CAISGEQSVYNEQFF; CDR3nt: TGTGCCATCAGTGGAGAACAGAGTGTTTACAATGAGCAGTTCTTC
abundance: many; d_gene: TRBD1; j_gene: TRBJ2-7; v_gene: TRBV20-1; CDR3aa: CSVGTGEGYEQYF; CDR3nt: TGCAGTGTTGGGACAGGGGAGGGCTACGAGCAGTACTTC
abundance: many; d_gene: TRBD1; j_gene: TRBJ1-3; v_gene: TRBV20-1; CDR3aa: CSAQDRGLVSGNTIYF; CDR3nt: TGCAGTGCACAAGACAGGGGGTTGGTTTCTGGAAACACCATATATTTT
abundance: NA; d_gene: TRBD1; j_gene: TRBJ2-3; v_gene: TRBV7-9; CDR3aa: CASSFTGADTQYF; CDR3nt: TGTGCCAGCAGCTTTACAGGGGCAGATACGCAGTATTTT
abundance: NA; d_gene: NA; j_gene: TRBJ1-2; v_gene: TRBV5-5; CDR3aa: CASSLKDWWGGANYGYTF; CDR3nt: TGTGCCAGCAGCTTGAAGGACTGGTGGGGAGGGGCTAACTATGGCTACACCTTC
abundance: NA; d_gene: NA; j_gene: TRBJ2-1; v_gene: TRBV18; CDR3aa: CASSPQTGSGYNEQFF; CDR3nt: TGTGCCAGCTCACCGCAAACGGGTTCTGGGTACAATGAGCAGTTCTTC
abundance: NA; d_gene: TRBD1; j_gene: TRBJ1-1; v_gene: TRBV19; CDR3aa: CASSIQDRGRTEAFF; CDR3nt: TGTGCCAGTAGTATCCAAGACAGGGGGCGAACTGAAGCTTTCTTT
abundance: few; d_gene: TRBD2; j_gene: TRBJ2-2; v_gene: TRBV4-1; CDR3aa: CASSQPRGLTSGSVASTGELFF; CDR3nt: TGCGCCAGCAGCCAACCGAGGGGGCTAACTAGCGGGAGCGTTGCGAGCACCGGGGAGCTGTTTTTT
abundance: NA; d_gene: NA; j_gene: TRBJ2-3; v_gene: TRBV7-2; CDR3aa: CASSSGAPSTDTQYF; CDR3nt: TGTGCCAGCAGCTCCGGTGCGCCTAGCACAGATACGCAGTATTTT
abundance: NA; d_gene: NA; j_gene: TRBJ2-5; v_gene: TRBV6-1; CDR3aa: CATVSGTYRQETQYF; CDR3nt: TGTGCCACCGTCTCCGGGACATATCGCCAAGAGACCCAGTACTTC
abundance: many; d_gene: TRBD1; j_gene: TRBJ2-1; v_gene: TRBV12-3/TRBV12-4; CDR3aa: CASSLTGASDEQFF; CDR3nt: TGTGCCAGCAGTCTAACAGGGGCTTCGGATGAGCAGTTCTTC
abundance: many; d_gene: NA; j_gene: TRBJ2-1; v_gene: TRBV6-1; CDR3aa: CASRISSPAYNEQFF; CDR3nt: TGTGCCAGCCGCATTAGTTCCCCGGCGTACAATGAGCAGTTCTTC
abundance: few; d_gene: NA; j_gene: TRBJ2-5; v_gene: TRBV4-1; CDR3aa: CASSQEDSNLKTQYF; CDR3nt: TGCGCCAGCAGCCAGGAGGACTCCAATTTAAAGACCCAGTACTTC
abundance: many; d_gene: TRBD2; j_gene: TRBJ2-7; v_gene: TRBV27; CDR3aa: CASSYSPSGSSYEQYF; CDR3nt: TGTGCCAGCAGTTATTCCCCTAGCGGGAGCTCCTACGAGCAGTACTTC
abundance: few; d_gene: NA; j_gene: TRBJ1-1; v_gene: TRBV29-1; CDR3aa: CSVESGPLNTEAFF; CDR3nt: TGCAGCGTTGAGTCAGGGCCCCTGAACACTGAAGCTTTCTTT
abundance: few; d_gene: NA; j_gene: TRBJ1-2; v_gene: TRBV13; CDR3aa: CASSLGRRGRNDGYTF; CDR3nt: TGTGCCAGCAGCTTAGGCAGGCGGGGGCGCAATGATGGCTACACCTTC
abundance: many; d_gene: TRBD2; j_gene: TRBJ2-3; v_gene: TRBV28; CDR3aa: CASVLAGVSYTQYF; CDR3nt: TGTGCCAGCGTACTAGCGGGAGTTTCGTATACGCAGTATTTT
abundance: many; d_gene: TRBD1; j_gene: TRBJ2-7; v_gene: TRBV9; CDR3aa: CASSAGTDDYEQYF; CDR3nt: TGTGCCAGCAGCGCAGGGACAGACGACTACGAGCAGTACTTC
abundance: NA; d_gene: TRBD1; j_gene: TRBJ2-1; v_gene: TRBV7-6; CDR3aa: CASSRQGGQLYNEQFF; CDR3nt: TGTGCCAGCAGCCGACAGGGGGGTCAACTCTACAATGAGCAGTTCTTC
abundance: many; d_gene: TRBD2; j_gene: TRBJ2-1; v_gene: TRBV9; CDR3aa: CASSVPSGSWNEQFF; CDR3nt: TGTGCCAGCAGCGTACCTAGCGGGAGTTGGAATGAGCAGTTCTTC
abundance: once; d_gene: NA; j_gene: TRBJ2-2; v_gene: TRBV19; CDR3aa: CASSMPLLANTGELFF; CDR3nt: TGTGCCAGTAGTATGCCGTTACTAGCGAACACCGGGGAGCTGTTTTTT
abundance: many; d_gene: NA; j_gene: TRBJ1-5; v_gene: TRBV5-1; CDR3aa: CASSERGMEEQPQHF; CDR3nt: TGCGCCAGCAGCGAACGGGGAATGGAGGAACAGCCCCAGCATTTT
abundance: few; d_gene: TRBD2; j_gene: TRBJ2-7; v_gene: TRBV2; CDR3aa: CASRRLAGRLYEQYF; CDR3nt: TGTGCCAGCAGACGACTAGCGGGTCGACTCTACGAGCAGTACTTC
abundance: many; d_gene: TRBD2; j_gene: TRBJ2-7; v_gene: TRBV20-1; CDR3aa: CSASSGSPSYEQYF; CDR3nt: TGCAGTGCTAGTAGCGGGAGCCCATCCTACGAGCAGTACTTC
abundance: few; d_gene: NA; j_gene: TRBJ1-2; v_gene: TRBV20-1; CDR3aa: CSARDRKWGYTF; CDR3nt: TGCAGTGCTAGAGATCGTAAATGGGGCTACACCTTC
abundance: many; d_gene: TRBD1; j_gene: TRBJ1-1; v_gene: TRBV2; CDR3aa: CASRNLRGQRNTEAFF; CDR3nt: TGTGCCAGCAGGAATCTCAGGGGGCAACGGAACACTGAAGCTTTCTTT
abundance: few; d_gene: TRBD1; j_gene: TRBJ1-3; v_gene: TRBV7-2; CDR3aa: CASSSPADRGPVGTIYF; CDR3nt: TGTGCCAGCAGCTCCCCCGCGGACAGGGGGCCGGTGGGCACCATATATTTT